The source of this T cell receptor beta chain is a study of shared T cell receptors in the human thymus (dated by TCRdb to 2020 to 2023). Regarding the research as a whole: The study examined how the human thymus generates shared, self-reactive T-cell receptor alpha chains.

Taken from the germline V gene, the CDR1 and CDR2 loops are MDHEN and SYDVKM. The CDR3 contains 15 residues, cysteine and phenylalanine counted. Just the 45-base CDR3 DNA is kept, in frame starting at base 1. V loses 3 bases, J loses 8 bases, and the germline ends lie 19 bases apart. Comment on this clone: Its antigen is currently not known. The record has no base qualities; no much larger clone is one base away.

Preparation of the library involved the immunoSEQ multiplex PCR assay. TCRdb mirrors the immuneACCESS table, restricted to in-frame sequences. Some clones are absent from its copies; in checked studies, under half trace to an unresolved V gene, and the reason for the others is unknown. The sample has 500,000 to 850,000 clones on record, over 75% of them singletons. More than 0.009% of the sample rests with the top ten. In addition, the sample was reused for a study of human thymus T cells. The second study's paper adds: Immunologically healthy infants undergoing open corrective cardiac surgery for congenital heart defects in Finland were used as donors. The thymus tissue came from surgical resects taken out during corrective cardiac surgery. Both the thymic and the peripheral blood repertoires appeared to show biased V and J gene segment usage. According to the related research, thymic TCR repertoires were highly overlapping among unrelated individuals. The study described the TCR alpha and beta repertoires in under ten infant thymus samples and four matching peripheral blood samples. The infant donors were about 6 to 244 days old, and the cohort included roughly six males and a couple of females. Thymocytes were mechanically released from the tissue and were stored as pellets of 10-30 million cells at -70 degrees C. Genomic DNA was extracted from frozen cell pellets with a QIAsymphony instrument. Using the immunoSEQ multiplex PCR assay, the TCRB and TCRAD loci were amplified from a standardized quantity of quality-controlled genomic DNA. The V(D)J region was spanned by amplicons of a length sufficient to cover the CDR3 and to identify V and J genes. Amplicon sequencing was performed on an Illumina platform through the commercial immunoSEQ service. Primer bias and sequencing errors were corrected as previously described, and TCRAD and TCRB definitions were based on the IMGT database. Analysis of the repertoires was done with immunoSEQ Analyzer 3.0 and VDJTools and included basic statistics, V/J segment usage, diversity estimates, rarefaction and pairwise overlap. Diversity was estimated with Chao1, ChaoE, Efron-Thisted, Shannon and inverse Simpson indices, and also on datasets down-sampled to the smallest sample. Repertoire overlap was assessed by strict matching of CDR3 nucleotide sequence, V gene and J gene, and clustering was done by Jaccard-based multidimensional scaling. On average, thymus samples yielded hundreds of thousands of unique TCRB clonotypes, whereas blood samples yielded roughly 81,000.

The chain is made from TRBV28 and TRBJ1-2; TRBD1 is a possible D gene, resting on 6 matching bases. The sample consisted of thymocytes. The origin of this receptor is a boy younger than two with a congenital heart defect. Donor details come from another sample of the same person, matched by shared clones. Here is the DNA: TGTGCCAGCAGTTTCAGGCAGGGGCTCATGTGGGGCTACACCTTC. It translates as CASSFRQGLMWGYTF.